This T cell receptor beta chain came from a study of OX40 agonist ivuxolimab in advanced cancers. Overall study context: Age averaged 60 years (range roughly 20 to 90), and 82.7% were male.

The method was immunoSEQ multiplex PCR; TCRdb's version includes in-frame clones alone and lacks a portion of them. The sample lists 55,000 to 80,000 clones; around 80% were seen once. Between the trimmed V and J ends, which lost 7 bases and 4 bases, there was a span of 28 bases. The CDR3 is made up of 17 amino acids. Looked up from germline, CDR1 is SQVTM and CDR2 is ANQGSEA. Autoimmune disease history or systemic immunosuppression barred patients. Drawing of blood for sampling happened at baseline, at cycle 4 day 1, and at cycle 7 day 1. Sequences were derived from CD4+ or CD8+ T cells sorted from blood, sampled in a trial of the OX40 agonist ivuxolimab. This chain links TRBV29-1 with TRBJ2-5; the D call may be TRBD1 or TRBD2 (6 bases each). This sequence originates from an adult with an advanced solid tumor such as melanoma, head and neck, liver or kidney cancer. CDR3 region: CSATLARGTSGRETQYF. CDR3 nucleotide sequence: TGCAGCGCCACACTTGCTAGGGGGACTTCAGGGCGAGAGACCCAGTACTTC.